A selection of T cell receptor beta chains follows, all from one sample in a study of technical replicates of blood from a few donors. Generated by immunoSEQ multiplex PCR, the TCRdb table keeps only in-frame clones and is missing some. The table includes almost 85,000 clones, about 97% detected once. The material sequenced was T cells isolated from PBMCs. The receptors here all came from a human donor in good health. Both conserved end residues are part of each CDR3. Each record gives: J gene, V gene, D gene, clone size, CDR3 length, CDR3 DNA, CDR3 protein. D genes are given only for firm matches. Size is stated for part of the rows, as once, few or many counts, or as a class when the clone is expanded.

TRBJ2-7 TRBV7-2 TRBD2 NA 15 TGTGCCAGCAGCTTAGCGACTAGCGGGGGCTACGAGCAGTACTTC CASSLATSGGYEQYF
TRBJ1-5 TRBV5-1 NA NA 16 TGCGCCAGCAGCTTGACCAATCCGGGCCTCGGGGATCCCCAGCATTTT CASSLTNPGLGDPQHF
TRBJ1-2 TRBV10-3 NA NA 13 TGTGCCATCAGTCCCGAACAGGACTATGGCTACACCTTC CAISPEQDYGYTF
TRBJ2-7 TRBV6-6 TRBD2 NA 16 TGTGCCAGCAGTATCCCGGGGGGGGCCCCCTCCTACGAGCAGTACTTC CASSIPGGAPSYEQYF
TRBJ2-3 TRBV7-9 TRBD1 NA 16 TGTGCCAGCATAATTAGGGGGACAGGGGCCCCAGATACGCAGTATTTT CASIIRGTGAPDTQYF
TRBJ2-7 TRBV6-5 TRBD1 once 14 TGTGCCAGCAGTAAGGACAGGGTAAGGTACGAGCAGTACTTC CASSKDRVRYEQYF
TRBJ2-1 TRBV13 TRBD1 NA 16 TGTGCCAGCAGCTTGGGCCCGGCAGGGGGACACAATGAGCAGTTCTTC CASSLGPAGGHNEQFF
TRBJ1-4 TRBV5-6 NA NA 13 TGTGCCAGCAGCTTTATAGGGGATGAAAAACTGTTTTTT CASSFIGDEKLFF
TRBJ1-1 TRBV5-5 NA NA 12 TGTGCCAGCAGCTTACTAGTCACTGAAGCTTTCTTT CASSLLVTEAFF
TRBJ1-2 TRBV30 TRBD1 NA 17 TGTGCCTGGAGTGGACTACCGGGACAGAAAGCTAACTATGGCTACACCTTC CAWSGLPGQKANYGYTF
TRBJ1-6 TRBV6-1 TRBD1 NA 18 TGTGCCAGCAGTGAAGTGGACAGGGGTCATCCCTATAATTCACCCCTCCACTTT CASSEVDRGHPYNSPLHF
TRBJ2-1 TRBV9 NA once 15 TGTGCCAGCAGCGTAGGAGGGGAGGAATACAATGAGCAGTTCTTC CASSVGGEEYNEQFF
TRBJ2-7 TRBV4-1 TRBD2 once 16 TGCGCCAGCAGCACAGAGCCCGCGACTAGCGGTCTCGAGCAGTACTTC CASSTEPATSGLEQYF
TRBJ2-7 TRBV7-6 TRBD2 NA 15 TGTGCCAGCAGCCTCGGGGGGGCCGTTATCGACGAGCAGTACTTC CASSLGGAVIDEQYF
TRBJ2-1 TRBV27 NA NA 15 TGTGCCAGCATGACAAGCGGCAGCTCCTACAATGAGCAGTTCTTC CASMTSGSSYNEQFF
TRBJ1-5 TRBV28 NA NA 12 TGTGCCAGCATGCTGGAGGGCCAGCCCCAGCATTTT CASMLEGQPQHF
TRBJ1-5 TRBV19 NA NA 14 TGTGCCAGTAGTATTGGGTCAGGGTCACAGCCCCAGCATTTT CASSIGSGSQPQHF
TRBJ2-5 TRBV7-9 NA NA 11 TGTGCCAGCAGCTTTCTAGAGACCCAGTACTTC CASSFLETQYF
TRBJ2-5 TRBV4-1 NA NA 14 TGCGCCAGCAGCCAAGAAGACGGGTGGGAGACCCAGTACTTC CASSQEDGWETQYF
TRBJ2-1 TRBV5-4 NA NA 15 TGTGCCAGCAGCTTGGGACATGGCTTCCTCAATGAGCAGTTCTTC CASSLGHGFLNEQFF
TRBJ2-7 TRBV2 TRBD1 NA 13 TGTGCCAGCAGGGAGGGACAGGGCTACGAGCAGTACTTC CASREGQGYEQYF
TRBJ2-6 TRBV19 TRBD1 NA 15 TGTGCCAGTATTGACAGGGGCTCTGGGGCCAACGTCCTGACTTTC CASIDRGSGANVLTF
TRBJ1-3 TRBV30 TRBD1 NA 15 TGTGCCTGGAGCCTGGGACAGGGAGAGGGAAACACCATATATTTT CAWSLGQGEGNTIYF
TRBJ1-1 TRBV4-1 NA NA 14 TGCGCCAGCAGCCAAACAGGGTATAACACTGAAGCTTTCTTT CASSQTGYNTEAFF
TRBJ2-3 TRBV6-5 NA NA 14 TGTGCCAGCAGTTACGGGGGGGCGATAGATACGCAGTATTTT CASSYGGAIDTQYF
TRBJ2-5 TRBV11-2 NA NA 15 TGTGCCAGCAGCTCCCCGGCTATTAGAGCGGGGACCCAGTACTTC CASSSPAIRAGTQYF
TRBJ1-2 TRBV19 NA once 12 TGTGCCAGTAACGGGGAATACGCTGGCTACACCTTC CASNGEYAGYTF
TRBJ2-7 TRBV27 TRBD2 NA 14 TGTGCCAGCAGTCTAACCGGGACTAGCCCCGAGCAGTACTTC CASSLTGTSPEQYF
TRBJ1-5 TRBV6-1 NA once 16 TGTGCCAGCAGTGAAGACCCCGCAGGGCCAATCAAGCCCCAGCATTTT CASSEDPAGPIKPQHF
TRBJ2-1 TRBV7-8 NA NA 15 TGTGCCAGCAGCTGGCCTAGGCGGAGCCACAATGAGCAGTTCTTC CASSWPRRSHNEQFF
TRBJ1-1 TRBV27 NA NA 14 TGTGCCAGCAGTTTTGAAGGACTTTACACTGAAGCTTTCTTT CASSFEGLYTEAFF
TRBJ1-5 TRBV4-1 NA NA 15 TGCGCCAGCAGCCAAGAGGGGCTGGGTAGTCAGCCCCAGCATTTT CASSQEGLGSQPQHF
TRBJ2-1 TRBV5-6 TRBD1 NA 14 TGTGCCAGCAGCCAGGGACAGCTATACAATGAGCAGTTCTTC CASSQGQLYNEQFF
TRBJ2-2 TRBV11-2 NA NA 12 TGTGCCAGCAGCTTTCTTACCGGGGAGCTGTTTTTT CASSFLTGELFF
TRBJ2-1 TRBV11-3 NA once 15 TGTGCCAGCAGCTTACCCACTAGGACGCGCAATGAGCAGTTCTTC CASSLPTRTRNEQFF
TRBJ1-1 TRBV4-1 NA NA 16 TGCGCCAGCAGCCAATCCGGTCGGGACACGAACACTGAAGCTTTCTTT CASSQSGRDTNTEAFF
TRBJ2-2 TRBV11-3 NA NA 14 TGTGCCAGCAGCGTTAGGACTGGTGGCGGGGAGCTGTTTTTT CASSVRTGGGELFF
TRBJ2-5 TRBV4-1 NA once 16 TGCGCCAGCAGCCAAGTGGCAGGGTGGATCCAGGAGACCCAGTACTTC CASSQVAGWIQETQYF
TRBJ1-1 TRBV7-9 NA NA 14 TGTGCCAGCAGCTTAGTATCAGTCAGGGGAGAAGCTTTCTTT CASSLVSVRGEAFF
TRBJ1-6 TRBV9 NA NA 14 TGTGCCAGCAGCGAACAGGGACACAATTCACCCCTCCACTTT CASSEQGHNSPLHF
TRBJ2-3 TRBV6-5 TRBD2 NA 15 TGTGCCAGCAGTTACGCGGAGCGGGGAGTGGGTACGCAGTATTTT CASSYAERGVGTQYF
TRBJ1-1 TRBV4-1 TRBD1 NA 15 TGCGCCAGCAGCCAGTCAGGGGGCCGAGTAACTGAAGCTTTCTTT CASSQSGGRVTEAFF
TRBJ1-1 TRBV11-2 TRBD1 NA 17 TGTGCCAGCAGAAGTCCAGGGGGCTCTCCGATGAACACTGAAGCTTTCTTT CASRSPGGSPMNTEAFF
TRBJ1-1 TRBV25-1 NA NA 15 TGTGCCAGCAGTGATTCAGGGGCGGTAAACACTGAAGCTTTCTTT CASSDSGAVNTEAFF
TRBJ2-2 TRBV5-1 TRBD2 once 17 TGCGCCAGCAGCCAGGGACTAGCGGGAGACGGCACCGGGGAGCTGTTTTTT CASSQGLAGDGTGELFF
TRBJ1-4 TRBV2 NA NA 14 TGTGCCAGCAGAACAGATCCAACTAATGAAAAACTGTTTTTT CASRTDPTNEKLFF
TRBJ2-7 TRBV29-1 TRBD2 NA 15 TGCAGCGTTACGCCTAGCGGGAGGGAAACCTACGAGCAGTACTTC CSVTPSGRETYEQYF
TRBJ1-2 TRBV2 TRBD1 NA 11 TGTGCCAGTCGGGACAGGGGTGGCTACACCTTC CASRDRGGYTF
TRBJ2-5 TRBV28 NA NA 12 TGTGCCAGCAGCGAAATAGAAGAGACCCAGTACTTC CASSEIEETQYF
TRBJ2-1 TRBV28 TRBD1 NA 12 TGTGCCGGGGGACAGTCCTACAATGAGCAGTTCTTC CAGGQSYNEQFF
TRBJ1-1 TRBV2 NA NA 13 TGTGCCAGCAGTGTTGAGGGGAACACTGAAGCTTTCTTT CASSVEGNTEAFF
TRBJ2-1 TRBV4-1 TRBD2 NA 14 TGCGCCAGCAGGACTAGCGGGGGGGCTAATGAGCAGTTCTTC CASRTSGGANEQFF
TRBJ1-5 TRBV4-1 NA NA 19 TGCGCCAGCAGCCAAGGCGGGGGGCTAAGAAGATTTAGCAATCAGCCCCAGCATTTT CASSQGGGLRRFSNQPQHF
TRBJ2-7 TRBV19 NA NA 14 TGTGCCAGTAGTATGCAGTCCGGGGGCTACGAGCAGTACTTC CASSMQSGGYEQYF
TRBJ1-5 TRBV29-1 NA NA 13 TGCAGCGTCAGAACGGGGAGCAATCAGCCCCAGCATTTT CSVRTGSNQPQHF